This T cell receptor beta chain is from a study of beta chain features in type 1 diabetes. The length of the CDR3 is 13 residues. From germline, CDR1 is ENHRY and CDR2 SYGVKD. This clone has only a few counts. Its antigen is currently unknown. This sample includes further DNA sequences coding for the same CDR3. A CD45RO/CCR7/CD25/CD127/CD95/CD27 panel sorted naive, central memory, regulatory and stem cell-like memory CD4+ cells. Populations obtained by sorting all exceeded 95% purity. Study results and limitations: For cells with high TCR expression, cDNA sequencing could yield over-representation. In all four CD4+ subsets, TCRB CDR3 length was significantly, moderately reduced in type 1 diabetes.

All of the isolated RNA was reverse transcribed, so expressed TCRB transcripts were sequenced. The protocol was immunoSEQ multiplex PCR, while the TCRdb copy is restricted to in-frame clones and leaves out a portion. The table includes over 700,000 clones, roughly a sixth detected once. This chain links TRBV10-3 with TRBJ2-5, with 7 bases lining up with TRBD1. With the DNA end fitting TRBJ2-7 better, the J assignment may be wrong. Sequenced: naive CD4+ T cells from blood. The origin of this receptor is a woman younger than 35 in good health. Here the CDR3 DNA reads TGTGCCATCAGTGGGACAGGCGCCTACGAGCAGTACTTC. Translated: CAISGTGAYEQYF.